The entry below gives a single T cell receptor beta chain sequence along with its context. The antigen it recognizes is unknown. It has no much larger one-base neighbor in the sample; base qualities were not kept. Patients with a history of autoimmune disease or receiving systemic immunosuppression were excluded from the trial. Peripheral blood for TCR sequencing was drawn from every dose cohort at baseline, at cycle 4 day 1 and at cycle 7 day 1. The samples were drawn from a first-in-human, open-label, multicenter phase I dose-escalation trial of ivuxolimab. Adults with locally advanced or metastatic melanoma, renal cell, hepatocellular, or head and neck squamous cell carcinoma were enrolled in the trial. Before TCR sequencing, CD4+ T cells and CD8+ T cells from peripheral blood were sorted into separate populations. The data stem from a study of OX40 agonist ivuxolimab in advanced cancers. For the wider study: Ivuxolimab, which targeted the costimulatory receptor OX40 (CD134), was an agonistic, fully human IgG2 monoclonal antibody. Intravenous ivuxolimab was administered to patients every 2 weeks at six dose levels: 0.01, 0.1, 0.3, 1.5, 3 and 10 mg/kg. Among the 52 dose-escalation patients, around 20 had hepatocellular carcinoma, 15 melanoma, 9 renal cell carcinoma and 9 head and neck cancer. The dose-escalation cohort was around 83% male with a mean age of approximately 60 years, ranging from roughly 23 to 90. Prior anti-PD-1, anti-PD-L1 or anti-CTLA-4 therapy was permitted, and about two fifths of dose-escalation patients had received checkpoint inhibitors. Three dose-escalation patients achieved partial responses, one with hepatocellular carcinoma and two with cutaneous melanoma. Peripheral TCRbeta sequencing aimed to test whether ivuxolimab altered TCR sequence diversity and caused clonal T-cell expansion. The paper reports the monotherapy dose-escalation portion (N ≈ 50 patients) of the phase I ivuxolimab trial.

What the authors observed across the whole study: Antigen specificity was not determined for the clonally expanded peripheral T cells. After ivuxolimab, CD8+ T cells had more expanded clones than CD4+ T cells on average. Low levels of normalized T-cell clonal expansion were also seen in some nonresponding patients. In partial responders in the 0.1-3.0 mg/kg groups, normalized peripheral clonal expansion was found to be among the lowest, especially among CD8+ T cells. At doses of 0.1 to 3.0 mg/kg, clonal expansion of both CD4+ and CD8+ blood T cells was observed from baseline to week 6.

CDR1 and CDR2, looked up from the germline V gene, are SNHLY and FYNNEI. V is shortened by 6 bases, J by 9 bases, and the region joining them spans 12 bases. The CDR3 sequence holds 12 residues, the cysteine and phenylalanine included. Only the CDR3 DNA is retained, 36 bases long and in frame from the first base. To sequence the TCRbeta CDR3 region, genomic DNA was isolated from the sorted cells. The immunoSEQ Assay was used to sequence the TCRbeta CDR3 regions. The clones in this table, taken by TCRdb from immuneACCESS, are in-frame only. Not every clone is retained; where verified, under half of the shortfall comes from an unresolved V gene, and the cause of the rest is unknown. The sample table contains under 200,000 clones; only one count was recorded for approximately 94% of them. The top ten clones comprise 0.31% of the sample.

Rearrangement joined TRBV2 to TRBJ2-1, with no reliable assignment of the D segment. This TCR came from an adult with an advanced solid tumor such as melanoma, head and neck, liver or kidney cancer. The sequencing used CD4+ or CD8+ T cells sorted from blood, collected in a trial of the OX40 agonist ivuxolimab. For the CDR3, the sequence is CASSHRDGEQFF. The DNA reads TGTGCCAGCAGCCACAGAGACGGTGAGCAGTTCTTC.